These T cell receptor beta chains were read from a single sample in a study of blood T cell repertoires in COVID-19. Produced via immunoSEQ multiplex PCR; TCRdb's table is partial and in-frame only. The sample lists under 15,000 clones, approximately 91% occurring once. Sequenced: peripheral blood. The receptors here all came from a woman in her 70s with active COVID-19. Each CDR3 is given with its conserved first and last residue. A D gene is named only where the DNA matches it firmly. Where a row states a size, it is once, few, many or the class of an expanded clone; other rows omit it.

TRBV27	once	TRBJ2-7	14	.	TGTGCCAGCAGTTTACGAGGGAGTGCTTACGAGCAGTACTTC	CASSLRGSAYEQYF
TRBV24-1	once	TRBJ1-3	16	TRBD1	TGTGCCGCCGACGGAAGGACAGGGGGCGGCGGAAACACCATATATTTT	CAADGRTGGGGNTIYF
TRBV4-3	.	TRBJ2-7	16	TRBD2	TGCGCCAGCAGCCAAGACGCAGCGGGAGACTGGTACGAGCAGTACTTC	CASSQDAAGDWYEQYF
TRBV5-4	.	TRBJ2-4	15	.	TGTGCCAGCAGCCAAGATCAGGGGGCCAAAAACATTCAGTACTTC	CASSQDQGAKNIQYF
TRBV29-1	.	TRBJ2-7	12	.	TGCAGCGTGGCCGACACCGACTACGAGCAGTACTTC	CSVADTDYEQYF
TRBV6-2/TRBV6-3	.	TRBJ1-2	14	.	TGTGCCAGCAGTTACTCGGGGCCCGGGCGTGGCTACACCTTC	CASSYSGPGRGYTF
TRBV11-3	few	TRBJ2-3	15	.	TGTGCCAGCAGCTTAGGCAGGGCCCTCTATGATACGCAGTATTTT	CASSLGRALYDTQYF
TRBV27	.	TRBJ2-5	19	TRBD2	TGTGCCAGCAGTTTATGGGGGGCCCCGGGACTAGCGGGCCAAGAGACCCAGTACTTC	CASSLWGAPGLAGQETQYF
TRBV3-1/TRBV3-2	.	TRBJ1-4	17	TRBD1	TGTGCCAGCAGCCAAGATAGGGGGACAGCCCCCCATGAAAAACTGTTTTTT	CASSQDRGTAPHEKLFF
TRBV7-8	.	TRBJ1-5	13	TRBD1	TGTGCCAGCACCACAGGGGCTGAGCAGCCCCAGCATTTT	CASTTGAEQPQHF
TRBV6-2/TRBV6-3	once	TRBJ1-2	17	TRBD1	TGTGCCAGCAGCAAGACAGGGGGCGACCCTACTAACTATGGCTACACCTTC	CASSKTGGDPTNYGYTF
TRBV27	.	TRBJ1-1	15	TRBD1	TGTGCCAGCAGTTTGGGGGACAGGGTGAACACTGAAGCTTTCTTT	CASSLGDRVNTEAFF
TRBV4-2	.	TRBJ2-1	16	TRBD2	TGTGCCAGCAGCCAAGAAGAAGCGGGAGTGGCAAATGAGCAGTTCTTC	CASSQEEAGVANEQFF
TRBV30	.	TRBJ2-3	14	.	TGTGCCTGGATGGGCTCGCCAACACACGATACGCAGTATTTT	CAWMGSPTHDTQYF
TRBV5-1	.	TRBJ1-1	13	TRBD1	TGCGCCAGCAGCCGGGACAGGAACACTGAAGCTTTCTTT	CASSRDRNTEAFF
TRBV6-5	.	TRBJ2-7	14	.	TGTGCCAGCAGGGCGGCGGTAGAAGGGGGCGAGCAGTACTTC	CASRAAVEGGEQYF
TRBV6-6	.	TRBJ2-5	14	.	TGTGCCAGCAGTTATCCCGGGACTCCTGGGGCCCAGTACTTC	CASSYPGTPGAQYF
TRBV6-2/TRBV6-3	once	TRBJ1-2	15	TRBD1	TGTGCCAGCAGTTCCCCCGGGACAGCTAACTATGGCTACACCTTC	CASSSPGTANYGYTF
TRBV3-1/TRBV3-2	once	TRBJ2-7	22	TRBD2	TGTGCCAGCAGCCAAAAGTCGGGTAATTGTGCTAGCGGGCCCCATACCTACTACGAGCAGTACTTC	CASSQKSGNCASGPHTYYEQYF
TRBV29-1	.	TRBJ2-7	16	TRBD2	TGCAGCGTGGAATTCCCGGGACTAGCGAAATCCTACGAGCAGTACTTC	CSVEFPGLAKSYEQYF
TRBV7-9	.	TRBJ1-1	14	.	TGTGCCAGCAGATCGACAGGACTGAACACTGAAGCTTTCTTT	CASRSTGLNTEAFF
TRBV7-2	.	TRBJ2-1	15	TRBD2	TGTGCCAGCAGCTTTTCGGCGGGAGGAGGAAATGAGCAGTTCTTC	CASSFSAGGGNEQFF
TRBV6-6	.	TRBJ2-7	13	TRBD1	TGTGCCAGCAGTCCCCGGGACAGGGGCGAGCAGTACTTC	CASSPRDRGEQYF
TRBV7-9	once	TRBJ2-1	15	.	TGTGCCAGCAGTTCCAGATTAAGCTCCTACAATGAGCAGTTCTTC	CASSSRLSSYNEQFF
TRBV4-1	.	TRBJ2-1	12	.	TGCGCCAGCAGCCAAGCCAACAATGAGCAGTTCTTC	CASSQANNEQFF
TRBV11-2	.	TRBJ2-7	14	.	TGTGCCAGCAGCTCACCCGGGTTTCGCTTACAGCAGTACTTC	CASSSPGFRLQQYF
TRBV30	.	TRBJ2-7	12	.	TGTGCCTGGAAAAACGAGGCCTACGAGCAGTACTTC	CAWKNEAYEQYF
TRBV19	.	TRBJ2-1	16	.	TGTGCCAGTAGTACCCCGGGACTTGTGGGGCCCAATGAGCAGTTCTTC	CASSTPGLVGPNEQFF
TRBV29-1	.	TRBJ2-2	13	.	TGCAGCGTTAGGAGGGATGGTACCGGGGAGCTGTTTTTT	CSVRRDGTGELFF
TRBV24-1	.	TRBJ1-5	16	.	TGTGCCACCAGTGATCCGGGTACCGCCGCCAATCAGCCCCAGCATTTT	CATSDPGTAANQPQHF
TRBV3-1/TRBV3-2	.	TRBJ1-2	16	.	TGTGCCAGCAGCCAAGCCTCCAGCGCGAGTAACTATGGCTACACCTTC	CASSQASSASNYGYTF
TRBV24-1	.	TRBJ2-1	15	TRBD1	TGTGCCACCAGTGACCGAGGGTCAGGGGGCGGTGAGCAGTTCTTC	CATSDRGSGGGEQFF
TRBV27	.	TRBJ2-5	15	TRBD2	TGTGCCAGCAGTTCCCGGCGGGAGTACCAAGAGACCCAGTACTTC	CASSSRREYQETQYF